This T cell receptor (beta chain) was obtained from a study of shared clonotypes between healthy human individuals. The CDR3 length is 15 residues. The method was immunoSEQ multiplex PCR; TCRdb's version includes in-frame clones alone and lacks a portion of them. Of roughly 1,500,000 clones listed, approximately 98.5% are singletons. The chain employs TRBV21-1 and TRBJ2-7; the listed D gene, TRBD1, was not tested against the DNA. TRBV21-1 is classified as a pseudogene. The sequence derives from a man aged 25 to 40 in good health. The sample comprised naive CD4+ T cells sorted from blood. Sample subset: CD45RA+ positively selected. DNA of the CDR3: TGTGCCAGCAGCAAAGGCTGGACAGGGGCTAAAGAGCAGTACTTC. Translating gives CASSKGWTGAKEQYF.